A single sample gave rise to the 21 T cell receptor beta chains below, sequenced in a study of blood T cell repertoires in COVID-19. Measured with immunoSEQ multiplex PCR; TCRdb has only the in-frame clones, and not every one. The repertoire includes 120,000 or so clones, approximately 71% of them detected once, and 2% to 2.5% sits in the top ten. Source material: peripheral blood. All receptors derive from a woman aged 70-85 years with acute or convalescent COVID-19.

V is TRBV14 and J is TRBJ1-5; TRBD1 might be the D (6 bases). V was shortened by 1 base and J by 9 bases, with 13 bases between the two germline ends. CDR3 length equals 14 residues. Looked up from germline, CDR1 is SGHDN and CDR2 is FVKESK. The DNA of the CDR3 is TGTGCCAGCAGCCAAGCAGGGGCCCCGAGGCCCCAGCATTTT. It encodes CASSQAGAPRPQHF.

The CDR3 sequence is CASSTTGVGDTYGYTF. For the CDR3, the DNA is TGTGCCAGCAGCACTACGGGGGTAGGGGATACTTATGGCTACACCTTC. This chain joins TRBV7-9 and TRBJ1-2; D perhaps matches TRBD1 (5 bases). Germline CDR1 and CDR2: SEHNR and FQNEAQ (reference sequence). Trimming stripped 5 bases from V and 5 bases from J, with 21 bases between. This CDR3 comprises 16 residues. The full variable domain, completed using reference TRBV7-9 and TRBJ1-2, is DTGVSQNPRHKITKRGQNVTFRCDPISEHNRLYWYRQTLGQGPEFLTYFQNEAQLEKSRLLSDRFSAERPKGSFSTLEIQRTEQGDSAMYLCASSTTGVGDTYGYTFGSGTRLTVV.

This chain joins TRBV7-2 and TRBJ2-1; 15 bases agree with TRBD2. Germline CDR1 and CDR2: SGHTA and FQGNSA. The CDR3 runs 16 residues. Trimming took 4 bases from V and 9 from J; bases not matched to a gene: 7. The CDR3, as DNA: TGTGCCAGCAGCTGGACTAGCGGGGGGGCTGGGGTTGAGCAGTTCTTC. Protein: CASSWTSGGAGVEQFF.

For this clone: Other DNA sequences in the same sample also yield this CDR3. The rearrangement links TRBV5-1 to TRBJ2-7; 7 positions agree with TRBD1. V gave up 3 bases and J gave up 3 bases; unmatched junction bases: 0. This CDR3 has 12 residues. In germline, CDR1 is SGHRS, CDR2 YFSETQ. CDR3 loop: CASSWDSYEQYF. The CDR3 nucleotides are TGCGCCAGCAGCTGGGACAGCTACGAGCAGTACTTC. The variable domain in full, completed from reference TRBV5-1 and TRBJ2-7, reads KAGVTQTPRYLIKTRGQQVTLSCSPISGHRSVSWYQQTPGQGLQFLFEYFSETQRNKGNFPGRFSGRQFSNSRSEMNVSTLELGDSALYLCASSWDSYEQYFGPGTRLTVT.

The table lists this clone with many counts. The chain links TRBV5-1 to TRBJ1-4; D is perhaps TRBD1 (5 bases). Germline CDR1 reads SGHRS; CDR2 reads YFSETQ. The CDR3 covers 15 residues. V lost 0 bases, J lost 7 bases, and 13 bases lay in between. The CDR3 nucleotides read TGCGCCAGCAGCTTGGAGGGGAGGGGAACTGAAAAACTGTTTTTT. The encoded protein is CASSLEGRGTEKLFF.

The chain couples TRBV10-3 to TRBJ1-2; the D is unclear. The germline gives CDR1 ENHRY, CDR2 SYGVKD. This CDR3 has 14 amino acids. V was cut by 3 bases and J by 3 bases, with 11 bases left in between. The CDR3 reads CAISELQAHYGYTF. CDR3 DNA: TGTGCCATCAGTGAACTCCAGGCCCACTATGGCTACACCTTC.

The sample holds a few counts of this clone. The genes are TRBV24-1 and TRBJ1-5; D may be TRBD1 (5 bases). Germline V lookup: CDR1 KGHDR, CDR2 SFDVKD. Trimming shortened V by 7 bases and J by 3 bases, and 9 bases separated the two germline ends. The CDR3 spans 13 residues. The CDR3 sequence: CATSRADNQPQHF. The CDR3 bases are TGTGCCACCAGCAGGGCAGACAATCAGCCCCAGCATTTT.

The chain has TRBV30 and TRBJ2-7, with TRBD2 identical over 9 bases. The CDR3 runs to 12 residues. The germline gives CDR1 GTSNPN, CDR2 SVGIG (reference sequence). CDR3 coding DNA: TGTGCGACGAGCACTAGCGGGTACGAGCAGTACTTC. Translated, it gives CATSTSGYEQYF.

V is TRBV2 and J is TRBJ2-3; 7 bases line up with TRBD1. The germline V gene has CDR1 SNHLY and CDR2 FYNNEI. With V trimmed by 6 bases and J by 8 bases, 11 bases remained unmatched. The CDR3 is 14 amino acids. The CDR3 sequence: CASRRTGREGTQYF. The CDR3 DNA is TGTGCCAGCAGGCGGACAGGCCGTGAGGGTACGCAGTATTTT.

CDR3 DNA sequence: TGTGCCAGCAGCCGAGGTAGTATAGATACGCAGTATTTT. Its protein product is CASSRGSIDTQYF. V is TRBV7-8 and J is TRBJ2-3; unclear D gene. This CDR3 comprises 13 residues. Trimming shortened V by 5 bases and J by 5 bases, and 11 bases separated the two germline ends. CDR1 is SGHVS and CDR2 is FQNEAQ in the germline V gene.

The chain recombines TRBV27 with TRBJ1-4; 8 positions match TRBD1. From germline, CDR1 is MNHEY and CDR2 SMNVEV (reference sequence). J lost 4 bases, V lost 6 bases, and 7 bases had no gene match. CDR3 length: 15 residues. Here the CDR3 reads CASRLGTGDNEKLFF. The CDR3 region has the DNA TGTGCCAGCAGGTTAGGGACAGGTGATAATGAAAAACTGTTTTTT.

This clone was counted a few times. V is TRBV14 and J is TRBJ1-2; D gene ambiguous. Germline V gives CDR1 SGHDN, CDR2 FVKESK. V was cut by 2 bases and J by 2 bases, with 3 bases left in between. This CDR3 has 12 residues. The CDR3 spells CASSQQNYGYTF. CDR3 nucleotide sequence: TGTGCCAGCAGCCAACAAAACTATGGCTACACCTTC.

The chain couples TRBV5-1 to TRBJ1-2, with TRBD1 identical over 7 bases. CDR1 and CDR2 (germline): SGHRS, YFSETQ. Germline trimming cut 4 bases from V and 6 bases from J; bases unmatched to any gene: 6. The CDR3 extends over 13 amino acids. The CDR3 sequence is CASSPDRSHGYTF. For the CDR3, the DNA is TGCGCCAGCAGCCCGGACAGGAGCCATGGCTACACCTTC. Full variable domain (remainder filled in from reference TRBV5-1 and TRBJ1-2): KAGVTQTPRYLIKTRGQQVTLSCSPISGHRSVSWYQQTPGQGLQFLFEYFSETQRNKGNFPGRFSGRQFSNSRSEMNVSTLELGDSALYLCASSPDRSHGYTFGSGTRLTVV.

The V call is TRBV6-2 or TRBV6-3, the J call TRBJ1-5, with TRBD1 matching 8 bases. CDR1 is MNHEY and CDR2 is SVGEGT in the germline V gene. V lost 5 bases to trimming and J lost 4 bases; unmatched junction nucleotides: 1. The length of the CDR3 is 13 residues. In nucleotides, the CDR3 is TGTGCCAGCAGTAGGGACAGGAATCAGCCCCAGCATTTT. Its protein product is CASSRDRNQPQHF.

CDR3 loop: CASSPTWSDTQYF. CDR3 nucleotides: TGTGCCAGCAGCCCAACTTGGTCAGATACGCAGTATTTT. V is TRBV7-6 and J is TRBJ2-3; D is unresolved. CDR1 is SGHVS and CDR2 is FNYEAQ in the germline V gene. The germline V and J ends were trimmed by 5 bases and 4 bases, with 10 bases remaining between them. The CDR3 contains 13 residues.

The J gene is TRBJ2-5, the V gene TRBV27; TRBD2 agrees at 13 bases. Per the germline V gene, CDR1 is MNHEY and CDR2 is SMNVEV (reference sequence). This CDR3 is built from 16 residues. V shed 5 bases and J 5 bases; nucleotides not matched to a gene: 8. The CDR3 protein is CASSPLTSGRGETQYF. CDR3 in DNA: TGTGCCAGCAGTCCCCTAACTAGCGGGAGGGGTGAGACCCAGTACTTC.

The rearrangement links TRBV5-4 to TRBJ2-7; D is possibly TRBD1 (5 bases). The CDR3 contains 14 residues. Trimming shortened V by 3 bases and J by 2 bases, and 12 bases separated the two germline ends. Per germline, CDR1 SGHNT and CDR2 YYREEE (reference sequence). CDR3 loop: CASSSPGPPYEQYF. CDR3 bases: TGTGCCAGCAGCTCCCCAGGGCCCCCCTACGAGCAGTACTTC.

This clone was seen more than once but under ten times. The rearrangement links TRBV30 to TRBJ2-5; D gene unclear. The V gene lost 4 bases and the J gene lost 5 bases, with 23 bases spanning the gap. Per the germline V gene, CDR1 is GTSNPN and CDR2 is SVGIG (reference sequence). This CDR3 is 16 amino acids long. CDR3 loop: CAWTNPARLEWETQYF. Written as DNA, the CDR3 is TGTGCCTGGACCAACCCGGCGCGTCTAGAATGGGAGACCCAGTACTTC.

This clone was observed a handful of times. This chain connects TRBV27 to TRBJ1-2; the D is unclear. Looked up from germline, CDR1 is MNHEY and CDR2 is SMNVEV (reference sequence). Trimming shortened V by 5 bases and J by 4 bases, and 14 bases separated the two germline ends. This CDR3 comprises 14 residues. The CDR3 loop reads CASSPHPSSYGYTF. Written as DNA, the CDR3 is TGTGCCAGCAGTCCCCACCCCAGTTCCTATGGCTACACCTTC.

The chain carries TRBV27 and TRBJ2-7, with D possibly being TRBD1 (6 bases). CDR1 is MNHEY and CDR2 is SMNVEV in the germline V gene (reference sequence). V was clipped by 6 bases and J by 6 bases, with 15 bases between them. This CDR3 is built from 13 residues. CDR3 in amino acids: CASSLNREGEQYF. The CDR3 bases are TGTGCCAGCAGCCTCAACAGGGAAGGCGAGCAGTACTTC.

The CDR3 reads CASSLDSSGGVVNTQYF. CDR3 sequence (DNA): TGCGCCAGCAGCTTGGACTCTAGCGGGGGAGTCGTAAATACGCAGTATTTT. The chain has TRBV5-1 and TRBJ2-3; 10 bases are a match to TRBD2. Germline CDR1 and CDR2: SGHRS and YFSETQ. Trimming at V came to 0 bases and at J to 7 bases, leaving 11 bases not matched to a gene. This CDR3 comprises 17 residues.